The 20 T cell receptor beta chains below were found in one sample sequenced in a study of shared clonotypes between healthy human individuals. Method: immunoSEQ multiplex PCR; TCRdb's copy keeps in-frame clones and lacks some. Of around 2.1 million clones listed, 93% are singletons. The naive CD8 subset, CD45RO-negative cells positively selected for CCR7, excluded terminally differentiated effector memory CD45RA+ cells. The source material was naive CD8+ T cells from PBMCs. Every receptor here comes from a young man in good health. Some clones in this sample may be carry-over from other donors' samples.

V is TRBV11-2 and J is TRBJ1-1; a possible D gene is TRBD1 (6 bases). CDR3 length: 16 residues. V dropped 1 base and J dropped 6 bases, with 18 bases sitting between them. Germline V gene sequence: CDR1 SGHAT, CDR2 FQNNGV. The CDR3 spells CASSLVPWGAAAEAFF. As DNA, the CDR3 is TGTGCCAGCAGCTTAGTCCCTTGGGGGGCTGCTGCTGAAGCTTTCTTT.

V usage is TRBV28 and J usage is TRBJ1-2; 10 bases agree with TRBD1. The CDR3 totals 14 residues. The germline V gene has CDR1 MDHEN and CDR2 SYDVKM. The ends lost 5 bases at V and 8 bases at J; junction bases unmatched: 8. CDR3 coding DNA: TGTGCCAGCAGTCCCCGACAGGGGGCGCGGGGCTACACCTTC. This translates into CASSPRQGARGYTF.

The genes are TRBV4-1 and TRBJ1-5; possible D gene TRBD1, 6 bases. From germline, CDR1 is MGHRA and CDR2 YSYEKL. The CDR3 covers 13 residues. Trimming left V 3 bases short and J 5 bases short, with 8 bases between. CDR3 DNA sequence: TGCGCCAGCAGCCACCCAGGGGATCAGCCCCAGCATTTT. Protein product: CASSHPGDQPQHF.

V and J are TRBV7-9 and TRBJ2-5, with 10 bases matching TRBD2. Germline values: CDR1 SEHNR, CDR2 FQNEAQ (reference sequence). CDR3 size: 15 residues. The trim removed 7 bases at V and 7 bases at J, leaving 12 bases unmatched. The CDR3: CASNELAGPAVTQYF. In DNA, the CDR3 is TGTGCCAGCAACGAACTAGCGGGGCCCGCAGTGACCCAGTACTTC.

The CDR3 spells CASSGRDNPVTGELFF. CDR3 DNA sequence: TGTGCCAGCAGCGGGCGGGACAACCCAGTCACCGGGGAGCTGTTTTTT. The rearrangement uses TRBV9 and TRBJ2-2, with D perhaps matching TRBD1 or TRBD2 (6 bases each). Deletions cut 3 bases from V and 4 bases from J, with 16 bases between. CDR1 and CDR2 from the germline V gene are SGDLS and YYNGEE. The CDR3 is 16 residues long. The full variable domain, with the rest looked up from reference TRBV9 and TRBJ2-2, is DSGVTQTPKHLITATGQRVTLRCSPRSGDLSVYWYQQSLDQGLQFLIQYYNGEERAKGNILERFSAQQFPDLHSELNLSSLELGDSALYFCASSGRDNPVTGELFFGEGSRLTVL.

This clone came up once. The V call is TRBV29-1, the J call TRBJ2-1; 10 bases are shared with TRBD2. V was pared by 5 bases and J by 3 bases, with 7 bases of the junction left unmatched. Germline V gene sequence: CDR1 SQVTM, CDR2 ANQGSEA. This CDR3 is 15 amino acids long. The CDR3 DNA follows: TGCAGCGTTATCCAAACTAGCGGGGTCTACAATGAGCAGTTCTTC. Translated, it gives CSVIQTSGVYNEQFF.

There are a few counts of this clone. The rearrangement joins TRBV28 to TRBJ1-1, with TRBD1 identical over 9 bases. Germline CDR1 reads MDHEN; CDR2 reads SYDVKM. With 3 bases clipped from V and 11 bases from J, the junction kept 4 bases outside the gene matches. The length of the CDR3 is 12 residues. The CDR3 DNA reads TGTGCCAGCAGTTTCCTACAGGGGGCGGCTTTCTTT. It encodes CASSFLQGAAFF.

The rearrangement joins TRBV7-8 to TRBJ2-5, with unresolved D. The CDR3 runs 13 residues. CDR1 is SGHVS, CDR2 FQNEAQ, per germline. V lost 2 bases to trimming and J lost 5 bases, with 9 bases between them. The DNA of the CDR3 is TGTGCCAGCAGCTTATTACCGTTTGAGACCCAGTACTTC. The encoded protein is CASSLLPFETQYF.

This clone was seen once. The chain uses TRBV13 and TRBJ2-1; D remains ambiguous. Trimming took 5 bases from V and 0 from J, leaving 11 bases between them. The germline V gene has CDR1 PRHDT and CDR2 FYEKMQ (reference sequence). The length of the CDR3 is 15 residues. The DNA of the CDR3 is TGTGCCAGCAGCGCGGACGGTCGCTCCTACAATGAGCAGTTCTTC. This sequence encodes CASSADGRSYNEQFF.

Comment on this clone: Distinct nucleotide sequences in the sample also encode this CDR3. V usage is TRBV7-2 and J usage is TRBJ2-2; D remains ambiguous. The V gene lost 3 bases and the J gene lost 5 bases, with 4 bases spanning the gap. CDR3 length equals 12 residues. Germline V gene data show CDR1 as SGHTA and CDR2 as FQGNSA. CDR3 DNA sequence: TGTGCCAGCAGCTTGCGGACCGGGGAGCTGTTTTTT. It specifies CASSLRTGELFF.

This chain uses TRBV6-4 with TRBJ1-4, with D perhaps TRBD1 (6 bases). V was trimmed by 9 bases and J by 8 bases, leaving 16 bases between them. Germline loops: CDR1 MRHNA, CDR2 SNTAGT. The CDR3 runs 13 residues. This chain's CDR3 is CASITGKPEKLFF. The CDR3 DNA is TGTGCCAGTATTACAGGGAAGCCCGAAAAACTGTTTTTT.

V is TRBV5-6 and J is TRBJ1-2; TRBD1 agrees at 8 bases. CDR1 is SGHDT, CDR2 YYEEEE, per germline. This CDR3 comprises 13 residues. Trimming cost V 3 bases and J 8 bases; bases outside gene matches: 6. CDR3 sequence: CASSWGTGRGYTF. CDR3 bases: TGTGCCAGCAGCTGGGGGACAGGCAGGGGCTACACCTTC.

V gene TRBV27 combines with J gene TRBJ2-1; D perhaps matches TRBD2 (6 bases). Germline CDR1 reads MNHEY; CDR2 reads SMNVEV (reference sequence). The CDR3 contains 17 residues. With 7 bases removed from V and 7 bases from J, the gap between germline ends came to 26 bases. CDR3 loop: CASTTRPGGEFLNEQFF. The DNA for the CDR3 is TGTGCCAGCACCACCCGCCCCGGAGGGGAGTTCTTAAATGAGCAGTTCTTC.

In its sample, this clone was seen once. J is TRBJ1-2 and V is TRBV5-6; tentatively, D is TRBD1 (5 bases). CDR1 is SGHDT, CDR2 YYEEEE, per germline. Trimming took 4 bases from V and 4 from J, leaving 11 bases between them. The CDR3 runs to 13 residues. The CDR3 DNA follows: TGTGCCAGCAGCAGTGGGGACGGCTATGGCTACACCTTC. It is translated as CASSSGDGYGYTF.

This sequence joins TRBV6-5 and TRBJ2-7, with TRBD1 as a possible D gene (5 bases). CDR3 length: 13 residues. The V gene lost 5 bases and the J gene lost 7 bases, with 15 bases spanning the gap. Germline CDR1 and CDR2: MNHEY and SVGAGI. CDR3 nucleotide sequence: TGTGCCAGCAGTCCGCAGGCAGGGTCAGAGCAGTACTTC. Translated: CASSPQAGSEQYF.

This chain links TRBV7-9 with TRBJ1-5, with D maybe TRBD1 (6 bases). The CDR3 is 16 residues long. Germline V gene data show CDR1 as SEHNR and CDR2 as FQNEAQ (reference sequence). V gave up 5 bases and J gave up 5 bases, with 19 bases separating them. The CDR3 DNA reads TGTGCCAGCAGCAATGATCCGCGGGGGCCGGATCAGCCCCAGCATTTT. It yields the protein CASSNDPRGPDQPQHF.

The CDR3 nucleotides read TGTGCCACCAGCAGAGATGGGGCAGTAGAGGGTTATGGCTACACCTTC. It specifies CATSRDGAVEGYGYTF. The V and J genes are TRBV15 and TRBJ1-2, with D possibly TRBD1 on 5 matching bases. The V end lost 0 bases, the J end lost 5 bases, and 16 bases lay between the germline ends. CDR1 is LNHNV, CDR2 YYDKDF, per germline (reference sequence). The CDR3 totals 16 residues.

This chain's CDR3 is CASSPELGGKGAEAFF. The CDR3 coding sequence is TGCGCCAGCAGCCCGGAACTGGGGGGGAAAGGCGCTGAAGCTTTCTTT. The rearrangement links TRBV5-1 to TRBJ1-1; tentative D call: TRBD1 (5 bases). The CDR3 length is 16 residues. The V end lost 4 bases, the J end lost 6 bases, and 22 bases lay between the germline ends. From germline, CDR1 is SGHRS and CDR2 YFSETQ.

This clone has only one observation. The rearrangement links TRBV19 to TRBJ1-1; 7 bases fit TRBD1. Germline V gene sequence: CDR1 LNHDA, CDR2 SQIVND (reference sequence). V trimming: 5 bases; J trimming: 1 base; junction bases outside the gene matches: 7. The CDR3 sequence is 15 residues long. CDR3 nucleotides: TGTGCCAGTAGTCCCTGGGACAGACCGAACACTGAAGCTTTCTTT. Its protein product is CASSPWDRPNTEAFF.

Only one count was recorded for this clone. The chain couples TRBV11-1 to TRBJ2-7; D not resolved. V was shortened by 4 bases and J by 5 bases, with 6 bases between the two germline ends. The germline V gene has CDR1 SGHAT and CDR2 FQDESV (reference sequence). This CDR3 has 11 amino acids. The chain's CDR3 is CASSSRDEQYF. The CDR3 DNA reads TGTGCCAGCAGCTCCCGGGACGAGCAGTACTTC.